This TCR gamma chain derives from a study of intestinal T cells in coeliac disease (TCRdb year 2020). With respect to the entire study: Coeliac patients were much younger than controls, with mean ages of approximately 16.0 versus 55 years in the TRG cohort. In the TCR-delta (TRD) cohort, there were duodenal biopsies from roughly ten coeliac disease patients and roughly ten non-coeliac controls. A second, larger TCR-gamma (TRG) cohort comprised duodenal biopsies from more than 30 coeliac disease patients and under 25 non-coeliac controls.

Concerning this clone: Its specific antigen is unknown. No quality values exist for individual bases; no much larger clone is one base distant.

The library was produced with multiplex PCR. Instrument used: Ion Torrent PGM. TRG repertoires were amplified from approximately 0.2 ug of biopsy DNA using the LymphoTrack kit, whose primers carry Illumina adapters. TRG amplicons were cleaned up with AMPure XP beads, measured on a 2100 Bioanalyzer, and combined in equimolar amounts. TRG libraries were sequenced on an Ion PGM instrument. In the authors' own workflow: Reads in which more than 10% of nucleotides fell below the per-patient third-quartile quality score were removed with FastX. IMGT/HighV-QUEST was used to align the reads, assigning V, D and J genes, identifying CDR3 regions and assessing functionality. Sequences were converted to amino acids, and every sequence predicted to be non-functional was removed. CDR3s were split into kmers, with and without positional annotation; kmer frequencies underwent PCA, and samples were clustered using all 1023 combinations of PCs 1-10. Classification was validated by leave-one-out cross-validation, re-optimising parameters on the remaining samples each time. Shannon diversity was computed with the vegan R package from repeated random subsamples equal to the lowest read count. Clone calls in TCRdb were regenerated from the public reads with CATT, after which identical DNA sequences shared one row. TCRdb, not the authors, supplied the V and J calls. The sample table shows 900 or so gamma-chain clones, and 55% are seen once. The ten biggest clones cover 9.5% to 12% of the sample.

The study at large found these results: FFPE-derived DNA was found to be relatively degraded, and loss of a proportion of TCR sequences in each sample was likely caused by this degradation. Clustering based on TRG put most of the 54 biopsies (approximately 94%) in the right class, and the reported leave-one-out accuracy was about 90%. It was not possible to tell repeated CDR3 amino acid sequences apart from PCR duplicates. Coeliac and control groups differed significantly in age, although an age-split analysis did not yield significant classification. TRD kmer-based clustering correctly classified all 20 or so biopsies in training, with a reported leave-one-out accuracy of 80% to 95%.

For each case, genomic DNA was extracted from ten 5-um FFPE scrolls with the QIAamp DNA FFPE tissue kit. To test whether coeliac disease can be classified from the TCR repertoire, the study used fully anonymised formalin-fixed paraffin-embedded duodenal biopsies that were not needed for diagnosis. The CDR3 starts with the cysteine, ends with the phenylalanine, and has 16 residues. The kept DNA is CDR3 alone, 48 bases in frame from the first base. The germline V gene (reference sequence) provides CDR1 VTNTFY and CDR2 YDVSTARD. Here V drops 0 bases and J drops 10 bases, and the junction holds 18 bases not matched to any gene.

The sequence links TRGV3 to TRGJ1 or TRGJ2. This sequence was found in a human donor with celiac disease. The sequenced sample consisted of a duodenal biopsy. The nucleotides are TGTGCCACCTGGGACAGGCTTGTGGATGAAGTTATAAAGAAACTCTTT. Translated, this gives CATWDRLVDEVIKKLF.